Shown below are 28 T cell receptor beta chains from a single sample sequenced in a study of vaccination effects on CD4 cells after COVID-19. Some clones are missing from TCRdb's copy, which holds only in-frame ones; the method was immunoSEQ multiplex PCR. The sample lists fewer than 75,000 clones, nearly 80% occurring once. Following culture for roughly 10 days, CD4+ T cells were isolated. Participants were vaccinated with two doses of either the BNT162b2 or mRNA-1273 vaccine. No antigen is known for these receptors. Sequenced material: CD4+ T cells from PBMCs cultured without peptide, taken after COVID-19 vaccination. The receptors shown here come from a human donor who received a COVID-19 vaccine.

CDR3 amino acids: CASSSRDTYEQYF. The CDR3, as DNA: TGCGCCAGCAGCTCCCGGGACACCTACGAGCAGTACTTC. The chain employs TRBV5-1 and TRBJ2-7; TRBD1 is a possible D gene (6 bases). The germline V and J ends were trimmed by 3 bases and 2 bases, with 9 bases remaining between them. Germline V gives CDR1 SGHRS, CDR2 YFSETQ. The length of the CDR3 is 13 residues.

CDR3 in DNA: TGCGCCAGCAGCCTAGCGGGGGGGCCGCGTCGTATCAATGAGCAGTTCTTC. Translating gives CASSLAGGPRRINEQFF. The gene calls are TRBV5-1 and TRBJ2-1, with 12 bases that match TRBD2. The CDR3 is 17 residues long. The V segment lost 4 bases and the J segment 6 bases; nucleotides outside the gene matches: 11. CDR1 is SGHRS, CDR2 YFSETQ, per germline.

The gene calls are TRBV19 and TRBJ1-5; D is ambiguous. Germline CDR1 is LNHDA and CDR2 is SQIVND (reference sequence). Trimming removed 4 bases at V and 3 bases at J, with 7 bases between. The CDR3 spans 13 residues. The CDR3 here is CASSRQLNQPQHF. CDR3 nucleotide sequence: TGTGCCAGTAGTAGACAACTCAATCAGCCCCAGCATTTT.

V is TRBV5-4 and J is TRBJ2-7, with a tentative D call TRBD1 (6 bases). The CDR3 runs to 15 residues. The germline gives CDR1 SGHNT, CDR2 YYREEE (reference sequence). V dropped 4 bases and J dropped 1 base, with 15 bases sitting between them. CDR3 DNA: TGTGCCAGCAGCCAATCGGACAGACCTTCCTACGAGCAGTACTTC. Its translation is CASSQSDRPSYEQYF.

The rearrangement joins TRBV6-5 to TRBJ1-5; TRBD1 matches at 10 bases. V was pared by 6 bases and J by 7 bases, with 6 bases of the junction left unmatched. Germline lookup yields CDR1 MNHEY and CDR2 SVGAGI. CDR3 length: 14 residues. The CDR3 nucleotides are TGTGCCAGCAGCGGACAGGGGGGAAGCCAGCCCCAGCATTTT. It is translated as CASSGQGGSQPQHF.

This chain links TRBV18 with TRBJ1-6, with D possibly TRBD1 on 5 matching bases. The CDR3 sequence is 15 residues long. Germline V gives CDR1 KGHSH, CDR2 LQKENI. The germline V and J ends were trimmed by 3 bases and 6 bases, with 12 bases remaining between them. The CDR3, as DNA: TGTGCCAGCTCACCGAACGGGGGGGGTAATTCACCCCTCCACTTT. Protein sequence: CASSPNGGGNSPLHF.

This chain uses TRBV5-5 with TRBJ2-2; D not certain. Trimming took off 1 base at V and 5 bases at J, with 6 bases between the two ends. The CDR3 length is 13 residues. CDR1 is SGHKS, CDR2 YYEKEE, per germline (reference sequence). CDR3 bases: TGTGCCAGCAGCTTGTTGGGGACCGGGGAGCTGTTTTTT. It is translated as CASSLLGTGELFF.

A single count supports this clone. The V and J genes are TRBV13 and TRBJ2-7; D remains ambiguous. Trimming left V 5 bases short and J 0 bases short, with 8 bases between. Germline CDR1 reads PRHDT; CDR2 reads FYEKMQ (reference sequence). The CDR3 runs 13 residues. CDR3 sequence reads: CASSKARSYEQYF. Written as DNA, the CDR3 is TGTGCCAGCAGCAAGGCCCGCTCCTACGAGCAGTACTTC.

This chain joins TRBV7-6 and TRBJ2-5; 14 bases align to TRBD2. The CDR3 extends over 17 amino acids. V trimming: 2 bases; J trimming: 5 bases; junction bases outside the gene matches: 7. The V gene's germline CDR1 is SGHVS and CDR2 FNYEAQ. CDR3 DNA sequence: TGTGCCAGCAGCTTACCAGGGACTAGCGGGGGCAAGGAGACCCAGTACTTC. Amino acid sequence: CASSLPGTSGGKETQYF.

The genes are TRBV10-3 and TRBJ2-5; D uncertain. CDR1 ENHRY and CDR2 SYGVKD come from the germline V gene. With 0 bases removed from V and 0 bases from J, the gap between germline ends came to 14 bases. This CDR3 region has 17 residues. The CDR3 here is CAISESMTGPDQETQYF. CDR3 in DNA: TGTGCCATCAGTGAGTCGATGACTGGGCCGGACCAAGAGACCCAGTACTTC.

This clone showed up just a few times. V and J are TRBV3-1 (or the pseudogene TRBV3-2) and TRBJ2-1, with 11 bases lining up with TRBD1. After removal of 1 base from V and 3 bases from J, the junction contained 5 bases not matched to a gene. This CDR3 has 17 amino acids. Germline CDR1 and CDR2: LGHDT and YNNKEL (reference sequence). CDR3 coding DNA: TGTGCCAGCAGCCAAGTTTCGGGGACAGGGGGCTACAATGAGCAGTTCTTC. It yields the protein CASSQVSGTGGYNEQFF.

As DNA, the CDR3 is TGTGCCGGGGAGACTAGCGGGAGGGTCAATGAGCAGTTCTTC. Translated, it gives CAGETSGRVNEQFF. The chain joins TRBV30 to TRBJ2-1, with TRBD2 identical over 14 bases. The V gene end was trimmed by 8 bases and the J gene end by 6 bases; junction bases not matched to a gene: 6. Per the germline V gene, CDR1 is GTSNPN and CDR2 is SVGIG (reference sequence). The CDR3 has 14 residues.

This rearrangement joins TRBV9 to TRBJ2-1; no clear D. Trimming removed 1 base at V and 0 bases at J, with 8 bases between. The length of the CDR3 is 15 residues. CDR1 is SGDLS, CDR2 YYNGEE, per germline. The CDR3 is CASSVMAISYNEQFF. The CDR3 bases are TGTGCCAGCAGCGTAATGGCAATCTCCTACAATGAGCAGTTCTTC.

This chain links TRBV5-1 with TRBJ2-7, with 7 bases that match TRBD1. Germline CDR1 SGHRS, CDR2 YFSETQ. The CDR3 contains 15 residues. J was trimmed by 2 bases and V by 3 bases; bases with no gene match: 8. This CDR3 reads CASSYGQATTYEQYF. As DNA, the CDR3 is TGCGCCAGCAGCTATGGACAGGCGACAACCTACGAGCAGTACTTC.

The chain joins TRBV29-1 to TRBJ2-1; TRBD2 matches 7 bases. From germline, CDR1 is SQVTM and CDR2 ANQGSEA. The V and J ends lost 0 bases and 8 bases, in that order; junction bases with no gene match: 10. This CDR3 has 15 residues. The CDR3 reads CSVEELERGGHEQFF. The DNA for the CDR3 is TGCAGCGTTGAAGAGTTGGAGCGGGGAGGGCATGAGCAGTTCTTC.

This clone was seen only once. The rearrangement joins TRBV6-5 to TRBJ2-1, with TRBD2 identical over 7 bases. This CDR3 comprises 13 residues. The V gene end was trimmed by 6 bases and the J gene end by 6 bases; junction bases not matched to a gene: 5. From germline, CDR1 is MNHEY and CDR2 SVGAGI. CDR3 region: CASRHGLVNEQFF. In nucleotides, the CDR3 is TGTGCCAGCAGACACGGACTAGTCAATGAGCAGTTCTTC.

The chain joins TRBV6-2 or TRBV6-3 to TRBJ1-5, with a possible D match to TRBD1 (5 bases). Germline V CDR1 and CDR2: MNHEY, SVGEGT. V lost 6 bases to trimming and J lost 9 bases, with 21 bases between them. This CDR3 has 15 residues. The CDR3 DNA is TGTGCCAGCAGCCTCTCCGGGACCGGGTTGTTGCCCCAGCATTTT. It specifies CASSLSGTGLLPQHF.

The chain combines TRBV28 with TRBJ1-2, with D possibly being TRBD1 (6 bases). The CDR3 runs to 12 residues. Trimming shortened V by 7 bases and J by 10 bases, and 16 bases separated the two germline ends. The germline gives CDR1 MDHEN, CDR2 SYDVKM. CDR3 amino acids: CASNQGIQYYTF. For the CDR3, the DNA is TGTGCCAGCAATCAGGGGATACAATACTACACCTTC.

This clone was seen only once. V usage is TRBV7-2 and J usage is TRBJ2-1; D call uncertain. Trimming shortened V by 4 bases and J by 8 bases, and 12 bases separated the two germline ends. Per germline, CDR1 SGHTA and CDR2 FQGNSA. The CDR3 is made up of 13 amino acids. CDR3 loop: CASSSGVRDEQFF. DNA of the CDR3: TGTGCCAGCAGCTCCGGAGTAAGGGATGAGCAGTTCTTC.

The J gene is TRBJ2-2, the V gene TRBV13, with D possibly being TRBD2 (5 bases). The CDR3 spans 16 residues. CDR1 PRHDT and CDR2 FYEKMQ come from the germline V gene (reference sequence). Trimming removed 4 bases at V and 4 bases at J, with 16 bases between. This CDR3 is CASSSGGGSGTGELFF. The CDR3 DNA is TGTGCCAGCAGCTCGGGTGGAGGCTCGGGCACCGGGGAGCTGTTTTTT.

The chain has TRBV6-5 and TRBJ2-7; D ambiguous. The germline V gene encodes CDR1 MNHEY and CDR2 SVGAGI. This CDR3 has 15 residues. V lost 5 bases to trimming and J lost 3 bases, with 17 bases between them. The CDR3 reads CASSPLALLNYEQYF. The CDR3 bases are TGTGCCAGCAGTCCCCTGGCCCTGCTTAACTACGAGCAGTACTTC.

Notes on this clone: Germline is not matched at one junction end, which may reflect a read error. This rearrangement joins TRBV7-7 to TRBJ2-3, with TRBD2 identical over 8 bases. There are 14 residues in the CDR3. Germline loops: CDR1 SSHAT, CDR2 FNYEAQ (reference sequence). CDR3 protein: CASSLGLAGDTQYF. CDR3 coding DNA: TGTGCTAGCAGCTTAGGCCTAGCGGGAGATACGCAGTATTTT.

This clone was picked up one time. The genes are TRBV9 and TRBJ2-1, with 11 bases identical to TRBD2. This CDR3 has 16 residues. J was trimmed by 6 bases and V by 4 bases; bases with no gene match: 9. From germline, CDR1 is SGDLS and CDR2 YYNGEE. CDR3 loop: CASSPSPGTSGNEQFF. The CDR3 bases are TGTGCCAGCAGCCCAAGCCCCGGGACTAGCGGCAATGAGCAGTTCTTC.

This sequence joins TRBV4-3 and TRBJ1-2, with D hard to call. Germline loops: CDR1 LGHNA, CDR2 YSLEER. CDR3 size: 15 residues. V was cut by 0 bases and J by 4 bases, with 12 bases left in between. The CDR3, as DNA: TGCGCCAGCAGCCAAGATAGAAAAGTTCTCTATGGCTACACCTTC. It codes for CASSQDRKVLYGYTF.

The chain has TRBV2 and TRBJ2-5; 8 bases fit TRBD2. Per germline, CDR1 SNHLY and CDR2 FYNNEI. The junction had 5 bases not matched to a gene; V was cut back by 10 bases and J by 1 base. The CDR3 contains 13 residues. The CDR3 here is CATKREGQETQYF. CDR3 nucleotide sequence: TGTGCCACCAAACGGGAGGGCCAAGAGACCCAGTACTTC.

The chain carries TRBV5-5 and TRBJ2-7; a weak D match, TRBD2 (5 bases). The CDR3 totals 11 residues. In germline, CDR1 is SGHKS, CDR2 YYEKEE (reference sequence). Trimming pared 4 bases from V and 7 bases from J, leaving 9 bases between. CDR3 protein: CASSLTREQYF. In nucleotides, the CDR3 is TGTGCCAGCAGCCTCACTAGAGAGCAGTACTTC.

The DNA of the CDR3 is TGTGCCGTCAGCCTCATGAACACTGAAGCTTTCTTT. Residues: CAVSLMNTEAFF. This sequence joins TRBV28 and TRBJ1-1; D is unresolved. The CDR3 covers 12 residues. V lost 11 bases and J lost 0, with 10 bases in between. Germline loops: CDR1 MDHEN, CDR2 SYDVKM.

J is TRBJ2-5 and V is TRBV7-9; 14 bases map to TRBD2. V lost 2 bases and J lost 2; bases outside the gene matches: 7. This CDR3 is built from 18 residues. CDR1 and CDR2 from the germline V gene are SEHNR and FQNEAQ (reference sequence). The CDR3 bases are TGTGCCAGCAGCTTAAAACTAGGGACTAGCGGGGGTCAAGAGACCCAGTACTTC. It is translated as CASSLKLGTSGGQETQYF. The entire variable domain, with the rest obtained from reference TRBV7-9 and TRBJ2-5, is as follows: DTGVSQNPRHKITKRGQNVTFRCDPISEHNRLYWYRQTLGQGPEFLTYFQNEAQLEKSRLLSDRFSAERPKGSFSTLEIQRTEQGDSAMYLCASSLKLGTSGGQETQYFGPGTRLLVL.